This T cell receptor beta chain was identified during a study of regulatory T cells in long-lasting Graves disease. Of note for this clonotype: A much larger clonotype is one base distant, so this may be a read error.

The germline V gene has CDR1 KGHDR and CDR2 SFDVKD. Losses at the gene ends were 5 bases for V and 2 bases for J; bases not matched to a gene: 5. This CDR3 region has 15 residues. Through Arm-PCR of CDR3 regions and iRepertoire HTBI primers, TCR beta libraries were built. TCRdb reprocessed the multiplex PCR reads via MiXCR and lists one record per CDR3 protein. The repertoire includes about 220,000 distinct CDR3 sequences, roughly 18% of them detected once, and roughly 10% sits in the top ten. The sample's time point: newly diagnosed GD, antithyroid drugs for less than 3 months. Extracted RNA from PBMCs served as the source of the TCR library. These same data were also listed under a study on T cells in Graves' hyperthyroidism and ophthalmopathy. That source reports: Researchers barred patients who had uncontrolled infection, other autoimmune disease, pregnancy or lactation.

The sequence was collected from a woman aged 30 to 39 with Graves disease. The rearrangement links TRBV24-1 to TRBJ2-1; 7 positions agree with TRBD1. Material: peripheral blood mononuclear cells (PBMCs), obtained at new diagnosis, from a patient treated with antithyroid drugs. The CDR3 here is CATSGPGQPYNEQFF. The CDR3 nucleotides are TGTGCCACCAGTGGCCCGGGACAGCCCTACAATGAGCAGTTCTTC.